The 5 T cell receptor beta chains below were found in one sample sequenced in a study of T cell changes during pregnancy in multiple sclerosis. Produced via immunoSEQ multiplex PCR; TCRdb's table is partial and in-frame only. The sample holds fewer than 85,000 clones; 93% are singletons and the top ten take roughly 2.5%. The material was peripheral blood, obtained in the second trimester of pregnancy. The receptor set was obtained from a female donor with multiple sclerosis, enrolled in a pregnancy study.

This chain connects TRBV19 to TRBJ1-2; D possibly corresponds to TRBD1 (5 bases). Germline assignment: CDR1 LNHDA and CDR2 SQIVND (reference sequence). The CDR3 is made up of 13 amino acids. Trimming took off 5 bases at V and 4 bases at J, with 11 bases between the two ends. The CDR3 DNA is TGTGCCAGTAGTCCCCAGGGTATCTATGGCTACACCTTC. Protein sequence: CASSPQGIYGYTF.

The CDR3 reads CASSGQNSYGYTF. The DNA of the CDR3 is TGTGCCAGCAGCGGACAGAACTCCTATGGCTACACCTTC. The chain is built from TRBV6-4 and TRBJ1-2; a weak D match, TRBD1 (6 bases). CDR1 MRHNA and CDR2 SNTAGT come from the germline V gene. V lost 6 bases, J lost 4 bases, and 12 bases lay in between. The CDR3 covers 13 residues.

This sequence joins TRBV10-3 and TRBJ1-4; possible D gene TRBD1, 6 bases. The CDR3 consists of 14 residues. Trimming took off 6 bases at V and 5 bases at J, with 13 bases between the two ends. Germline V lookup: CDR1 ENHRY, CDR2 SYGVKD. The CDR3 loop reads CAIRPGQSNEKLFF. DNA of the CDR3: TGTGCCATCAGGCCGGGACAAAGCAATGAAAAACTGTTTTTT.

The chain recombines TRBV6-5 with TRBJ1-1; D possibly corresponds to TRBD1 (5 bases). The CDR3 sequence is 12 residues long. V shed 0 bases and J shed 8 bases, with 7 bases lying between them. Germline V CDR1 and CDR2: MNHEY, SVGAGI. The CDR3 reads CASSYSEGEAFF. In DNA form, the CDR3 reads TGTGCCAGCAGTTACTCGGAGGGGGAAGCTTTCTTT.

This clone was counted once. The rearrangement joins TRBV2 to TRBJ1-1; tentatively, D is TRBD1 (5 bases). CDR1 SNHLY and CDR2 FYNNEI come from the germline V gene. V shed 9 bases and J shed 1 base, with 9 bases lying between them. The CDR3 covers 12 residues. The DNA of the CDR3 is TGTGCCAGGACCAGGGAGAACACTGAAGCTTTCTTT. Translated, it gives CARTRENTEAFF.